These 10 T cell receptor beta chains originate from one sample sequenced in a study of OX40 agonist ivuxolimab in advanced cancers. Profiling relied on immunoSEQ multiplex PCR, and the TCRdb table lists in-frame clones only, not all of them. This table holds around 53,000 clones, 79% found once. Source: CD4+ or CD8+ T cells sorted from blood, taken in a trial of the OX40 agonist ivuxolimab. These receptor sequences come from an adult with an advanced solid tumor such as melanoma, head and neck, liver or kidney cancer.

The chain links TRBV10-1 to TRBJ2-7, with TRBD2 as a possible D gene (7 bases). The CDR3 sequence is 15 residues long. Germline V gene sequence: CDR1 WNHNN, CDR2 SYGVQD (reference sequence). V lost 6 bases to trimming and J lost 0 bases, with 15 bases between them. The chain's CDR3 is CASSVGRGASYEQYF. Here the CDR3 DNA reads TGCGCCAGCAGCGTGGGTCGGGGGGCCTCCTACGAGCAGTACTTC.

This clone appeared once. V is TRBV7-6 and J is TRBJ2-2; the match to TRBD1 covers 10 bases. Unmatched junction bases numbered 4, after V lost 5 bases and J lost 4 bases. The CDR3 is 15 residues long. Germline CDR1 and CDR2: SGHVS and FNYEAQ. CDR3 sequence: CASSLGTGVTGELFF. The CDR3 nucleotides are TGTGCCAGCAGCCTAGGGACAGGGGTCACCGGGGAGCTGTTTTTT.

In DNA, the CDR3 is TGTGCCAGCAGTCCGGGACAGGGTGTGGGGACCCAGTACTTC. It is translated as CASSPGQGVGTQYF. This rearrangement joins TRBV27 to TRBJ2-5; 9 positions agree with TRBD1. Germline lookup yields CDR1 MNHEY and CDR2 SMNVEV (reference sequence). Trimming removed 5 bases from V and 7 bases from J; junction bases left unmatched: 8. The CDR3 covers 14 residues.

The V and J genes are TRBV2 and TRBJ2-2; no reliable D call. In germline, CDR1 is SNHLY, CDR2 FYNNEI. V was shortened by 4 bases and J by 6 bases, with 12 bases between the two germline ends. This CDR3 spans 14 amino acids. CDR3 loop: CASSGNVRAGELFF. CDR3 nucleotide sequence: TGTGCCAGCAGTGGCAATGTGAGAGCCGGGGAGCTGTTTTTT.

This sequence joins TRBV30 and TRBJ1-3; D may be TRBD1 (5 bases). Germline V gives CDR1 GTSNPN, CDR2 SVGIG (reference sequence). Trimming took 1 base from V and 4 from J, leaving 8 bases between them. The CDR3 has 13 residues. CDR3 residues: CAWSGGSGNTIYF. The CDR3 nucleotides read TGTGCCTGGAGTGGGGGGTCAGGAAACACCATATATTTT.

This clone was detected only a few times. The CDR3 here is CASSSGLAGGAREQYF. CDR3 in DNA: TGCGCCAGCAGCTCCGGACTAGCGGGGGGGGCGCGGGAGCAGTACTTC. This chain links TRBV5-1 with TRBJ2-7, with 15 bases lining up with TRBD2. There are 16 residues in the CDR3. Trimming at V came to 3 bases and at J to 7 bases, leaving 8 bases not matched to a gene. Germline lookup yields CDR1 SGHRS and CDR2 YFSETQ. Supplemented by reference TRBV5-1 and TRBJ2-7, the full variable domain reads KAGVTQTPRYLIKTRGQQVTLSCSPISGHRSVSWYQQTPGQGLQFLFEYFSETQRNKGNFPGRFSGRQFSNSRSEMNVSTLELGDSALYLCASSSGLAGGAREQYFGPGTRLTVT.

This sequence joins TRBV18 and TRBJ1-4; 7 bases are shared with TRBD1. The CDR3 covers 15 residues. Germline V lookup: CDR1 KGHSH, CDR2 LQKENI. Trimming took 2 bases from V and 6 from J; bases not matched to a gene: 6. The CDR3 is CASSPDRAGDEKLFF. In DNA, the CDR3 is TGTGCCAGCTCACCAGACAGGGCGGGGGATGAAAAACTGTTTTTT.

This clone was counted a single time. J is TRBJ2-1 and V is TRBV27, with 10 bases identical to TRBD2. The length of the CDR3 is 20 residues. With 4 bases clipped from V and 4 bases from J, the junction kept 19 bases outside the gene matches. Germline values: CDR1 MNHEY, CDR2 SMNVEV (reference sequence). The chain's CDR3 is CASSSSPASGRGVGYNEQFF. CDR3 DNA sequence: TGTGCCAGCAGTTCCTCCCCGGCTAGCGGGAGAGGAGTAGGTTACAATGAGCAGTTCTTC.

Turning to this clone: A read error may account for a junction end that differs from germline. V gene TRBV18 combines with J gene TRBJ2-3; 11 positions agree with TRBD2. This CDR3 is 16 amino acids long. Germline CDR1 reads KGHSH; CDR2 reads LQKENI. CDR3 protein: CASSPLAGAHTDTQYF. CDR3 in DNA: TGTGCCAGCTCTCCACTAGCGGGGGCCCACACAGATACGCAGTATTTT.

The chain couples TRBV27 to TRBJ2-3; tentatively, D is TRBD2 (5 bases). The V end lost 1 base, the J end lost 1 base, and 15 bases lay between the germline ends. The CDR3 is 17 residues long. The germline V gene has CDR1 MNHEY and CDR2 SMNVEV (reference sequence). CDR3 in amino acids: CASSLLIAGLRTDTQYF. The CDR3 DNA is TGTGCCAGCAGTTTATTAATTGCCGGACTTCGCACAGATACGCAGTATTTT.